This record looks at one T cell receptor beta chain sequence and its context. This clonotype was seen a handful of times. The target of this receptor is not known. Base qualities are not at hand, and no much larger clone is one base apart. Libraries were made using RT-PCR. The run used an Illumina HiSeq 2500. TCRdb handled the public reads itself, with Q25 trimming in fastp and clone calling in MiXCR, and kept productive beta chains. Records with the same CDR3 protein are collapsed into one entry carrying the most frequent genes and DNA. For this sample there are roughly 500,000 distinct CDR3 sequences; roughly 25% appear just once. The top ten constitute 2.5% to 3% of the sample. These data are taken from a study of response to subunit inactivated influenza vaccine listed by TCRdb under 2018. Background on the whole study: The study used deep quantitative T cell receptor repertoire profiling to track responses to a trivalent subunit inactivated influenza vaccine. What the research found in general, with its limitations: According to the authors, only a limited number of new T cells may be recruited by each seasonal influenza vaccination.

Including cysteine and phenylalanine, the CDR3 has 14 amino acids. Left in the record is the CDR3 DNA by itself, 42 bases read in frame from the first base. V sheds 6 bases and J sheds 5 bases, leaving 16 bases between their ends. These same data were also listed under a study on T cells expressing NK-cell markers. According to the second study: TCR beta cDNA libraries were prepared using 5'RACE template switching, which introduced a universal primer site and unique molecular identifiers. Three sorted T-cell subsets (CD3+CD56+NKG2C+, CD3+CD56+NKG2C- and CD3+CD56-NKG2C+) from about 8 donors had their TCR beta-chain repertoires profiled. Among the eight sequenced donors, seven were HCMV-seropositive and one was HCMV-seronegative. In several experiments an anti-gammadeltaTCR antibody was added to restrict sorting to alphabetaTCR-expressing T cells. In six donors, the dominant CD3+CD56+NKG2C+ clonotypes were found to rank among the top 10 CD8+ clonotypes and to make up roughly 1.0-7.0% of CD8+ T cells. Those dominant clonotypes were again the most abundant among CD3+CD56-NKG2C+ cells in several donors, at about 25-60.1%. Whether the expanded NKG2C-expressing T cell clones were specific for HCMV antigens was left unclear. All eight donors whose samples were sequenced were randomly selected healthy volunteers, three of them men and five women. HCMV serostatus was determined by detecting HCMV-specific IgG in serum with a commercial ELISA kit. Peripheral blood mononuclear cells were isolated from blood by Ficoll density gradient centrifugation. Magnetic immunoseparation with Miltenyi isolation kits was used to isolate CD4+ and CD8+ T cells from PBMC. cDNA synthesis was primed from the TCR beta constant segment and was followed by two successive PCR amplification steps. Sequencing of the libraries produced 2 x 150 bp reads on Illumina HiSeq 2000/2500, MiSeq or NextSeq. MIGEC was used to demultiplex reads and group the reads by UMI, and MiTCR was used to assemble and quantify clonotypes. To remove erroneous sequences, TCR cDNA sequences were retained only when supported by two or more reads. The tcR package was used for downstream repertoire analysis, and clonotypes were matched between fractions using CDR3 nucleotide sequence together with V segment. Antigen specificity was annotated against VDJdb with VDJmatch, allowing one amino acid substitution in CDR3.

This sequence was found in a man aged 50-59 years who received an inactivated influenza vaccine. Donor details come from another sample of the same person, matched by shared clones. The receptor chain draws on TRBV12-3 or TRBV12-4 and TRBJ1-1; no D gene can be assigned with confidence. Specimen: CD4+ T cells sorted from PBMCs, collected about 12 days after vaccination. In nucleotides, the sequence is TGTGCCAGCAGCCGCTCAACGGCCCAGACTGAAGCTTTCTTT. Its coded protein is CASSRSTAQTEAFF.